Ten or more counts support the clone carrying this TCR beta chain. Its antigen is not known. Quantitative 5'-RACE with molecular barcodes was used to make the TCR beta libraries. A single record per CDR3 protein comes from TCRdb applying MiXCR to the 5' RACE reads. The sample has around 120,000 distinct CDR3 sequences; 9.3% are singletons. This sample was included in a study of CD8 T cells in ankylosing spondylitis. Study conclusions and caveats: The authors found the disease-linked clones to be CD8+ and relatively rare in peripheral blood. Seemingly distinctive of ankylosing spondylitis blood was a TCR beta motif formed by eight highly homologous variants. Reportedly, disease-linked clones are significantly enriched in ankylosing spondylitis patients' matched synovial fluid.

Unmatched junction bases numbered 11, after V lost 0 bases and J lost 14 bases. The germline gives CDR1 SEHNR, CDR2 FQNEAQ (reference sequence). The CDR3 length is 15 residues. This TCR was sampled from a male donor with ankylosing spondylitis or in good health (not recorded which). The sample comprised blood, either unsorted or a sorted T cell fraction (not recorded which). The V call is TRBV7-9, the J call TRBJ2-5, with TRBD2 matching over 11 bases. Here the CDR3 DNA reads TGTGCCAGCAGCTTAGCTGAGACTCCACTAGCGGGAGTTTACTTC. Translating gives CASSLAETPLAGVYF.